The 12 T cell receptor beta chains below were found in one sample sequenced in a study of blood T cell repertoires in COVID-19. Profiled with immunoSEQ multiplex PCR; TCRdb holds only in-frame clones, not every one. The sample lists 250,000 to 350,000 clones; more than 75% were seen once. Source material: peripheral blood. These receptors were collected from a woman aged 50 to 60 who had recovered from COVID-19.

Only a few counts were recorded for this clone. The V call is TRBV28, the J call TRBJ2-7, with D perhaps matching TRBD2 (6 bases). The CDR3 covers 16 residues. The V and J ends lost 4 bases and 0 bases respectively, with 16 bases between them. The germline gives CDR1 MDHEN, CDR2 SYDVKM. CDR3 sequence: CASSYDRGLSSYEQYF. Written as DNA, the CDR3 is TGTGCCAGCAGTTACGACCGAGGACTAAGCTCCTACGAGCAGTACTTC.

The V gene is TRBV30, the J gene TRBJ1-4; a possible D gene is TRBD1 (6 bases). Germline loops: CDR1 GTSNPN, CDR2 SVGIG (reference sequence). The V end was cut by 5 bases, the J end by 8 bases, with 15 bases between. The CDR3 loop spans 13 amino acids. CDR3 DNA sequence: TGTGCCTGGCTACAGGGCCCCGGGGAAAAACTGTTTTTT. Its translation is CAWLQGPGEKLFF.

The chain couples TRBV15 to TRBJ2-5; 7 bases map to TRBD2. Trimming cost V 2 bases and J 7 bases; bases outside gene matches: 16. CDR1 and CDR2 from the germline V gene are LNHNV and YYDKDF (reference sequence). The CDR3 covers 17 residues. CDR3 DNA sequence: TGTGCCACCAGCAGATCCCACCCAGGCGGGGGTCCCCCGACCCAGTACTTC. Encoded protein: CATSRSHPGGGPPTQYF.

The chain employs TRBV6-2 or TRBV6-3 and TRBJ2-7; D gene ambiguous. The CDR3 has 14 amino acids. Germline-derived CDR1 and CDR2 are MNHEY and SVGEGT. Between the trimmed V and J ends, which lost 0 bases and 6 bases, there was a span of 12 bases. The CDR3 is CASSYSSPRSEQYF. As DNA, the CDR3 is TGTGCCAGCAGTTACTCGAGTCCGCGGTCCGAGCAGTACTTC.

The V call is TRBV28, the J call TRBJ2-7; D is unclear. Germline V gene sequence: CDR1 MDHEN, CDR2 SYDVKM. This CDR3 is 13 amino acids long. V lost 1 base and J 4 bases, leaving 8 bases between the germline ends. The DNA of the CDR3 is TGTGCCAGCAGTTTATCCCAAACTTACGAGCAGTACTTC. This translates into CASSLSQTYEQYF.

The gene calls are TRBV28 and TRBJ2-3; D is perhaps TRBD2 (5 bases). Per the germline V gene, CDR1 is MDHEN and CDR2 is SYDVKM. This CDR3 spans 14 amino acids. The V end was cut by 3 bases, the J end by 2 bases, with 9 bases between. CDR3 nucleotides: TGTGCCAGCAGTTTTGGGGAGACCACAGATACGCAGTATTTT. It yields the protein CASSFGETTDTQYF. Supplemented by reference TRBV28 and TRBJ2-3, the full variable domain reads DVKVTQSSRYLVKRTGEKVFLECVQDMDHENMFWYRQDPGLGLRLIYFSYDVKMKEKGDIPEGYSVSREKKERFSLILESASTNQTSMYLCASSFGETTDTQYFGPGTRLTVL.

The genes are TRBV10-1 and TRBJ2-1; 11 bases align to TRBD2. The J segment lost 2 bases and the V segment lost 2 bases, leaving 14 bases of the junction unmatched. Per the germline V gene, CDR1 is WNHNN and CDR2 is SYGVQD (reference sequence). The CDR3 is made up of 20 amino acids. This CDR3 is CASSEAGSLAGGPTYNEQFF. Written as DNA, the CDR3 is TGCGCCAGCAGTGAGGCCGGGAGTCTAGCGGGGGGACCGACCTACAATGAGCAGTTCTTC.

The V and J genes are TRBV5-4 and TRBJ1-1; TRBD1 is a possible D gene (6 bases). V lost 9 bases and J lost 3, with 12 bases in between. From germline, CDR1 is SGHNT and CDR2 YYREEE (reference sequence). The CDR3 loop spans 12 amino acids. CDR3 DNA sequence: TGTGCCACACAGGGAAGGGACACTGAAGCTTTCTTT. It encodes CATQGRDTEAFF.

The genes are TRBV15 and TRBJ1-5, with D hard to call. Germline CDR1 LNHNV, CDR2 YYDKDF (reference sequence). V lost 0 bases and J lost 3, with 6 bases in between. This CDR3 spans 14 amino acids. CDR3 nucleotide sequence: TGTGCCACCAGCAGAGATTTGGCCAATCAGCCCCAGCATTTT. Encoded protein: CATSRDLANQPQHF.

The V and J genes are TRBV5-4 and TRBJ2-2; 8 bases align to TRBD2. The length of the CDR3 is 17 residues. CDR1 is SGHNT and CDR2 is YYREEE in the germline V gene (reference sequence). V was pared by 0 bases and J by 7 bases, with 11 bases of the junction left unmatched. The CDR3 bases are TGTGCCAGCAGCTTGGGCCAGCGGGAGTCGGTTGGCGGGGAGCTGTTTTTT. It encodes CASSLGQRESVGGELFF.

This clone has just a few counts. This chain joins TRBV10-3 and TRBJ2-6; 10 positions match TRBD1. The ends lost 6 bases at V and 1 base at J; junction bases unmatched: 3. The CDR3 loop spans 16 amino acids. CDR1 ENHRY and CDR2 SYGVKD come from the germline V gene. The CDR3 spells CAISRTGGSGANVLTF. CDR3 in DNA: TGTGCCATCAGCCGGACAGGGGGTTCTGGGGCCAACGTCCTGACTTTC.

The V call is TRBV30, the J call TRBJ1-5, with 7 positions matching TRBD1. V lost 0 bases to trimming and J lost 6 bases; unmatched junction nucleotides: 8. The CDR3 runs to 15 residues. Germline CDR1 is GTSNPN and CDR2 is SVGIG (reference sequence). CDR3 sequence: CAWSVKGATVQPQHF. The CDR3 DNA reads TGTGCCTGGAGTGTAAAGGGGGCGACTGTTCAGCCCCAGCATTTT.